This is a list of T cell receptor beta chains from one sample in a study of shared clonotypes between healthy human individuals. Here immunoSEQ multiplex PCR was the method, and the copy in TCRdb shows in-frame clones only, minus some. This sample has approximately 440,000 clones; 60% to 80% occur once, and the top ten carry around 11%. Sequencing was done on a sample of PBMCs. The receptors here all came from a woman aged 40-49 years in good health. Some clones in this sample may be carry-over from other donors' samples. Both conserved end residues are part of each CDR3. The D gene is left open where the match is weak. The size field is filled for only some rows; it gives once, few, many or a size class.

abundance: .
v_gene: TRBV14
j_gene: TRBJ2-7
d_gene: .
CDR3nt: TGTGCCAGCAGCCGCAACCGGGACATCAACGAGCAGTACTTC
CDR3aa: CASSRNRDINEQYF

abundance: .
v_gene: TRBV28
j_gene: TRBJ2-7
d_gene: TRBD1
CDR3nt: TGTGCCAGCAGTCCTGGGGGGGGACAGGGGCCTTACGAGCAGTACTTC
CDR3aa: CASSPGGGQGPYEQYF

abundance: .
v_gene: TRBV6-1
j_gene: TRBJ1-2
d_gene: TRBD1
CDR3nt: TGTGCCAGCAGCCAGGGGGGTGGCGGCTACACCTTC
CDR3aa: CASSQGGGGYTF

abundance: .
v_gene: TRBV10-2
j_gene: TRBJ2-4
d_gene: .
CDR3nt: TGCGCCAGCAGTTCCGATTTAAGAAACATTCAGTACTTC
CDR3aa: CASSSDLRNIQYF

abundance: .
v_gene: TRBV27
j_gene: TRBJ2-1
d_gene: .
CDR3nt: TGTGCCAGCAGTTTATCACAGGGGGGGTCCTACAATGAGCAGTTCTTC
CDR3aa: CASSLSQGGSYNEQFF

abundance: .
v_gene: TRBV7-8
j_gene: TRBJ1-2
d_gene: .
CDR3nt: TGTGCCAGCAGCTTAGTTGCGGGATCAGGGTTTGGCTACACCTTC
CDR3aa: CASSLVAGSGFGYTF

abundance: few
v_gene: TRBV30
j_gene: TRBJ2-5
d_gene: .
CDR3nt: TGTGCCTGGAGTGAGGGCGGACAAGAGACCCAGTACTTC
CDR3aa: CAWSEGGQETQYF

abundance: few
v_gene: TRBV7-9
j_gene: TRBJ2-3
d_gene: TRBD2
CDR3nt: TGTGCCAGCAGCCCGCGGGACTACTCTACTACTAGCACAGATACGCAGTATTTT
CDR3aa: CASSPRDYSTTSTDTQYF

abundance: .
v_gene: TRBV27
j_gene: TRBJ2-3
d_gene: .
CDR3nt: TGTGCCAGCACCCCAAGGACTCCGCGGGGAGATACGCAGTATTTT
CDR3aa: CASTPRTPRGDTQYF

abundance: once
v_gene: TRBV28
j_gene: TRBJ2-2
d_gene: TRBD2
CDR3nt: TGTGCCAGCATATTTAGCGGGAGGATCGGGGAGCTGTTTTTT
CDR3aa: CASIFSGRIGELFF

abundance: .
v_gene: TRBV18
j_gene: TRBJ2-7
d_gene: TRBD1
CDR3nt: TGTGCCAGCTCACCTCAAGGACAGGGCTACGAGCAGTACTTC
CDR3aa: CASSPQGQGYEQYF

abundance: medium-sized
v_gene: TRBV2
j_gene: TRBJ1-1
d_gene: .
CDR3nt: TGTGCCAGCAAGGTCGAGGACAGCCGAGAAGCTTTCTTT
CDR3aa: CASKVEDSREAFF

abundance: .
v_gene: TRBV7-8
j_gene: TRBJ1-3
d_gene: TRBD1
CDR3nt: TGTGCCAGCAGCCCGGGACAGGGCCCATCTGGAAACACCATATATTTT
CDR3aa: CASSPGQGPSGNTIYF

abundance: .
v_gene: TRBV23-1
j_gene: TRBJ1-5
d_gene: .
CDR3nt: TGCGCCAGCAGTCAATTTAGAATCGGACATCAGCCCCAGCATTTT
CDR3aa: CASSQFRIGHQPQHF

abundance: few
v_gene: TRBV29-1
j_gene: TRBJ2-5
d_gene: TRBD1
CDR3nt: TGCAGCGTTTCTGGGACAGGGGCGGAGACCCAGTACTTC
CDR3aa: CSVSGTGAETQYF

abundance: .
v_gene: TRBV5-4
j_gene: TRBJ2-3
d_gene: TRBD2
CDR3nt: TGTGCCAGCAGTTCCGGACTACGGGAGGTGCCAGATACGCAGTATTTT
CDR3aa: CASSSGLREVPDTQYF

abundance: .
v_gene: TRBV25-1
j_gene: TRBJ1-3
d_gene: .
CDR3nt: TGTGCCAGCATGGGAAACACCATATATTTT
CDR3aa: CASMGNTIYF

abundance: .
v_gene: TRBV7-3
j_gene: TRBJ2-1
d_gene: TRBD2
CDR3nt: TGTGCCAGCAGCCGAGACTACTCACGACTAGCGGGAGGGCCAGATGAGCAGTTCTTC
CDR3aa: CASSRDYSRLAGGPDEQFF

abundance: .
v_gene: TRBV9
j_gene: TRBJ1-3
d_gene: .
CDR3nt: TGTGCCAGCAGCGCGAGCAGGGGAACGGCTGGAAACACCATATATTTT
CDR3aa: CASSASRGTAGNTIYF

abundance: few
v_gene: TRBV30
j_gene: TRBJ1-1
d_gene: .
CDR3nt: TGTGCCTGGAGTGTACAGGGTAAGGGGATGAGAGCTTTCTTT
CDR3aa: CAWSVQGKGMRAFF

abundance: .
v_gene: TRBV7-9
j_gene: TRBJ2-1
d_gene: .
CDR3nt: TGTGCCAGCAGTCAGCCGGGAACAGAGCAGTTCTTC
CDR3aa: CASSQPGTEQFF

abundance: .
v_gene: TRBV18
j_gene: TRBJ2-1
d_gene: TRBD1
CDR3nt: TGTGCCAGCTCACCTTTGACAGGGGAGTACAATGAGCAGTTCTTC
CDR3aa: CASSPLTGEYNEQFF

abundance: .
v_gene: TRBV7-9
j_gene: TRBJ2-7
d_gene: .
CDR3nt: TGTGCCAGCAGCTTTGGCGGGACACTAGCCTACGAGCAGTACTTC
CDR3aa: CASSFGGTLAYEQYF

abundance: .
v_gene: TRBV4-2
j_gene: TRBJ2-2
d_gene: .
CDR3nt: TGTGCCAGCAGCCAAGGGAACGTAGGGGTCGGGGAGCTGTTTTTT
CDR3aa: CASSQGNVGVGELFF

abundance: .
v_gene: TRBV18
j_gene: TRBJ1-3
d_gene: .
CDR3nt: TGTGCCAGTCATACCGGGACGGACTGGAACACCATATATTTT
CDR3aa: CASHTGTDWNTIYF

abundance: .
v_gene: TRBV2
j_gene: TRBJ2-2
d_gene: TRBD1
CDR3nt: TGTGCCAGCAGTCCCCGTTTCAGGGGGCATTTTAGGGGGGAGCTGTTTTTT
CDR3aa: CASSPRFRGHFRGELFF

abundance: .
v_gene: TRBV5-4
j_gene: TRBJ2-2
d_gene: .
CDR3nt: TGTGCCAGCAGCCGGGACTTTACGAACACCGGGGAGCTGTTTTTT
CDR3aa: CASSRDFTNTGELFF

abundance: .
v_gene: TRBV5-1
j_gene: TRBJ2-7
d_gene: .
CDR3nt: TGCGCCAGCAGCTTGTTGGAGGGGGCCTCACCCTACGAGCAGTACTTC
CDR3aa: CASSLLEGASPYEQYF

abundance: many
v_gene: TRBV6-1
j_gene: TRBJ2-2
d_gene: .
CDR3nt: TGTGCCAGCAGTGAAGCACTCAGGTACACCGGGGAGCTGTTTTTT
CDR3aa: CASSEALRYTGELFF

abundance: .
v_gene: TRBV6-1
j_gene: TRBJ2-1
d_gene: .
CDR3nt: TGTGCCAGCAGCGCAGAAGGTCGACGCTACAATGAGCAGTTCTTC
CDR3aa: CASSAEGRRYNEQFF

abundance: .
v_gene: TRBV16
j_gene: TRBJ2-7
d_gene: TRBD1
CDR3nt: TGTGCCAGCAGCCCCCCGACAGGGATCTCCTACGAGCAGTACTTC
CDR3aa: CASSPPTGISYEQYF

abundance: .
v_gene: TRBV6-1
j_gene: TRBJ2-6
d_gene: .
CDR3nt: TGTGCCAGCAGTAAAGGGGACCGAGACTCTGGGGCCAACGTCCTGACTTTC
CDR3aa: CASSKGDRDSGANVLTF

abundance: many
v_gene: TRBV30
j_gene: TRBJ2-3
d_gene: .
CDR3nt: TGTGCCTGGAGTCCCCCTTCAGATACGCAGTATTTT
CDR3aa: CAWSPPSDTQYF

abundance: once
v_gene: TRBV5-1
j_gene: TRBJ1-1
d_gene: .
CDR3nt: TGCGCCAGCAGCCCGGCCCGTCCACAGGATAACACTGAAGCTTTCTTT
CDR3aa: CASSPARPQDNTEAFF

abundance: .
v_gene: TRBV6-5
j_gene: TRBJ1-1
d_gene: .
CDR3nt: TGTGCCAGCAGTTATTTCGAGGGCACTGAAGCTTTCTTT
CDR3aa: CASSYFEGTEAFF

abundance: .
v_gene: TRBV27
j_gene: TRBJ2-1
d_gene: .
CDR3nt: TGTGCCAGCGCCCCCTCAGGCAATGAGCAGTTCTTC
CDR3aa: CASAPSGNEQFF

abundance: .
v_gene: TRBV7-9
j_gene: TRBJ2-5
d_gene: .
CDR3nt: TGTGCCAGCAGACAAGGAGAGACCCAGTACTTC
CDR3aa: CASRQGETQYF

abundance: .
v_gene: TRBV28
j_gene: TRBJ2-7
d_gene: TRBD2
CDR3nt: TGTGCCAGCAGTTTTCTAGCGGCCCCCTACGAGCAGTACTTC
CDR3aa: CASSFLAAPYEQYF

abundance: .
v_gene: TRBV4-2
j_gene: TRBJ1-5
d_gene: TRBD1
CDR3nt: TGTGCCAGCAGCCAAGATCAGGGACAGGGGAATCAGCCCCAGCATTTT
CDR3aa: CASSQDQGQGNQPQHF

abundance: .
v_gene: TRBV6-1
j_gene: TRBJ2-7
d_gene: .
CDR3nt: TGTGCCAGCAGTCGACAGAATTCCTACGAGCAGTACTTC
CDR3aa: CASSRQNSYEQYF

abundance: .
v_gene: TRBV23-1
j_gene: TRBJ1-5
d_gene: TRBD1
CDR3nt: TGCGCCAGCAGTCCGACAGGGGCCACCAATTCGAGTCAGCCCCAGCATTTT
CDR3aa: CASSPTGATNSSQPQHF

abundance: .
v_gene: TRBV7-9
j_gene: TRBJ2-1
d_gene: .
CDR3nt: TGTGCCAGCAGCACGGGTTTACCGGGTGAGCAGTTCTTC
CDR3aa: CASSTGLPGEQFF

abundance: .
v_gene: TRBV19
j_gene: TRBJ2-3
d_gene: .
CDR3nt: TGTGCCAGTAGTTCGAGGGATACGCAGTATTTT
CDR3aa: CASSSRDTQYF

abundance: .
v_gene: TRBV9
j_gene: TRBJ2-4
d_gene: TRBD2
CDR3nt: TGTGCCAGCAGCGTAGGGACTAGCGGAAACATTCAGTACTTC
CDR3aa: CASSVGTSGNIQYF

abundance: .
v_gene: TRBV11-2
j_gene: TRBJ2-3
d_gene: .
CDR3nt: TGTGCCAGCAGCTGGGGCGGCACAGATACGCAGTATTTT
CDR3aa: CASSWGGTDTQYF

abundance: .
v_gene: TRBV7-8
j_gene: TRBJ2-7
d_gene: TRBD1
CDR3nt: TGTGCCAGCAGCCCACATCGGTTCTACTCGGGACAGGGGTCCTACGAGCAGTACTTC
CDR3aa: CASSPHRFYSGQGSYEQYF

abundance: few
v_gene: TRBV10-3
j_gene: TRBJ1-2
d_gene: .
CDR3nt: TGTGCCATCAGTGCGACAGCTCCCTCTAACTATGGCTACACCTTC
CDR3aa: CAISATAPSNYGYTF

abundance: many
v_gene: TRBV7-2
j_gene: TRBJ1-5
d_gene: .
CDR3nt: TGTGCCAGCAGCACGGACCGAGTGAAGCCCCAGCATTTT
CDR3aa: CASSTDRVKPQHF

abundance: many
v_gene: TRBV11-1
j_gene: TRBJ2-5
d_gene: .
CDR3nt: TGTGCCAGCAGCTTACTGGGGGGCCAAGAGACCCAGTACTTC
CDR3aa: CASSLLGGQETQYF

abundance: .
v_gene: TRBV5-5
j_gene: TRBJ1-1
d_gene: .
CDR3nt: TGTGCCAGCAGCTTGGTGGTGGCCCCGGGCGCTGAAGCTTTCTTT
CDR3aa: CASSLVVAPGAEAFF

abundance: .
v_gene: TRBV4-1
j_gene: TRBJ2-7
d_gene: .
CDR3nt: TGCGCCAGCAGCCTTCGGGATAGCGGAACCTACGAGCAGTACTTC
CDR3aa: CASSLRDSGTYEQYF

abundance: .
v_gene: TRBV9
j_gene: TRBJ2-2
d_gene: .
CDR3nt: TGTGCCAGCAGCATTCAGGGCGGGGAGCTGTTTTTT
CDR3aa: CASSIQGGELFF

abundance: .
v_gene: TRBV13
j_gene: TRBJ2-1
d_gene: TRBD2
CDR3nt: TGTGCCAGCAGCTCGGGACTAGTGGCTCTCCGTGAGCAGTTCTTC
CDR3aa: CASSSGLVALREQFF

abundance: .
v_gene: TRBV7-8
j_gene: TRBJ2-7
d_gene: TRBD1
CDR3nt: TGTGCCAGCAGCTTAACAGGGGGGTACTCCTACGAGCAGTACTTC
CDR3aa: CASSLTGGYSYEQYF

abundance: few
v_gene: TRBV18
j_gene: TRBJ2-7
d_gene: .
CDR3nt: TGTGCCAGCTCACCAGAGACGGGCTCCTACGAGCAGTACTTC
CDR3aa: CASSPETGSYEQYF